This T cell receptor beta chain was sequenced for a study of technical replicates of blood from several donors. Germline V gene data show CDR1 as DFQATT and CDR2 as SNEGSKA (reference sequence). There are 11 residues in the CDR3. The V end lost 4 bases, the J end lost 3 bases, and 6 bases lay between the germline ends. The repertoire was sequenced with immunoSEQ multiplex PCR; TCRdb's copy has only in-frame clones and lacks some. The table includes around 74,000 clones, 65% to 90% detected once. The source of this sequence is a human donor in good health. Some clones in this sample may be carry-over from other donors' samples. Sequenced sample: PBMCs. The chain combines TRBV20-1 with TRBJ1-1; tentative D call: TRBD1 (6 bases). CDR3 loop: CSATGDTEAFF. The CDR3 DNA is TGCAGTGCTACAGGGGACACTGAAGCTTTCTTT.